The TCR beta chain described here comes from a study of blood T cell repertoires in COVID-19. The assay was immunoSEQ multiplex PCR, and TCRdb's table has in-frame clones only and misses some. The data hold 200,000 to 300,000 clones, with approximately 85% observed a single time. The CDR3 spans 14 residues. With V trimmed by 1 base and J by 10 bases, 5 bases remained unmatched. Germline values: CDR1 LGHDT, CDR2 YNNKEL (reference sequence). Sequencing was carried out using peripheral blood. This receptor was identified in a man aged 45-65 years with COVID-19, enrolled during active disease. This chain uses TRBV3-1 (or the pseudogene TRBV3-2) with TRBJ2-1; 9 bases match TRBD2. The CDR3 reads CASSQALTSGEQFF. CDR3 coding DNA: TGTGCCAGCAGCCAAGCCCTCACTAGCGGGGAGCAGTTCTTC.